The T cell receptor beta chain under discussion was sequenced for a study of shared clonotypes between healthy human individuals. Study-wide results and limits: Non-shared clonotypes displayed generation probabilities falling below those of clonotypes present in all four donors.

Method: immunoSEQ multiplex PCR; TCRdb's copy keeps in-frame clones and lacks some. This table holds about 1.4 million clones, roughly 96% found once. Of note for this clone: Its antigen remains unknown.

Germline values: CDR1 SGHDT, CDR2 YYEEEE. The CDR3 consists of 12 residues. With 3 bases clipped from V and 14 bases from J, the junction kept 6 bases outside the gene matches. The rearrangement uses TRBV5-6 and TRBJ1-4, with 8 nucleotides matching TRBD1. This TCR derives from a young man in good health. The source material was naive CD4+ T cells sorted from blood. Subset denoted: CD45RA+ positively selected. The CDR3 bases are TGTGCCAGCAGCTCAGGGGGCCCCCGTCTGTTTTTT. Its translation: CASSSGGPRLFF.